The 26 T cell receptor beta chains below come from one sample, sequenced in a study of early stage breast cancer tumors. The repertoire was sequenced with immunoSEQ multiplex PCR; TCRdb's copy has only in-frame clones and lacks some. The repertoire holds some 14,000 clones, with roughly 83% as singletons. The specimen was normal breast tissue next to the tumor. The receptors were gathered from a person aged 45 to 59 with breast cancer.

The table lists this clone with a few counts. The chain recombines TRBV7-2 with TRBJ1-5; D may be TRBD1 (5 bases). CDR1 and CDR2 from the germline V gene are SGHTA and FQGNSA. V was shortened by 1 base and J by 0 bases, with 10 bases between the two germline ends. This CDR3 has 16 amino acids. This CDR3 is CASSLDTDNSNQPQHF. CDR3 DNA sequence: TGTGCCAGCAGCTTAGACACGGACAATAGCAATCAGCCCCAGCATTTT. Full variable domain (missing parts from reference TRBV7-2 and TRBJ1-5): GAGVSQSPSNKVTEKGKDVELRCDPISGHTALYWYRQSLGQGLEFLIYFQGNSAPDKSGLPSDRFSAERTGGSVSTLTIQRTQQEDSAVYLCASSLDTDNSNQPQHFGDGTRLSIL.

The genes are TRBV7-2 and TRBJ1-4; 8 positions agree with TRBD1. The V gene's germline CDR1 is SGHTA and CDR2 FQGNSA. V lost 4 bases and J lost 8; bases outside the gene matches: 9. There are 15 residues in the CDR3. This chain's CDR3 is CASSSMGQAIEKLFF. The CDR3 bases are TGTGCCAGCAGCTCCATGGGACAGGCCATCGAAAAACTGTTTTTT.

V usage is TRBV28 and J usage is TRBJ1-5; TRBD1 matches at 7 bases. The trim removed 4 bases at V and 4 bases at J, leaving 10 bases unmatched. This CDR3 contains 16 residues. Per the germline V gene, CDR1 is MDHEN and CDR2 is SYDVKM. CDR3 protein: CASSSETGIVNQPQHF. The CDR3 bases are TGTGCCAGCAGTTCGGAGACAGGGATTGTGAATCAGCCCCAGCATTTT. Using reference TRBV28 and TRBJ1-5 for the parts outside the CDR3, the full variable domain is DVKVTQSSRYLVKRTGEKVFLECVQDMDHENMFWYRQDPGLGLRLIYFSYDVKMKEKGDIPEGYSVSREKKERFSLILESASTNQTSMYLCASSSETGIVNQPQHFGDGTRLSIL.

This clone showed up just once. This sequence joins TRBV19 and TRBJ2-4; TRBD1 matches 7 bases. The germline CDR1 and CDR2 sequences are LNHDA and SQIVND (reference sequence). The junction had 13 bases not matched to a gene; V was cut back by 5 bases and J by 3 bases. This CDR3 has 17 amino acids. As DNA, the CDR3 is TGTGCCAGTAGTCTGAACCCAAGGGGGCTGGTCAAAAACATTCAGTACTTC. Protein sequence: CASSLNPRGLVKNIQYF.

The chain employs TRBV7-2 and TRBJ1-1; 8 bases agree with TRBD1. Germline-derived CDR1 and CDR2 are SGHTA and FQGNSA. The trim removed 5 bases at V and 2 bases at J, leaving 7 bases unmatched. The CDR3 is 15 amino acids. The CDR3 spells CASSRGGQGNTEAFF. The DNA for the CDR3 is TGTGCCAGCAGCCGAGGTGGACAGGGAAACACTGAAGCTTTCTTT.

This chain connects TRBV4-1 to TRBJ1-1; 8 positions match TRBD1. Germline V gives CDR1 MGHRA, CDR2 YSYEKL. The CDR3 runs 16 residues. V lost 0 bases and J lost 0; bases outside the gene matches: 3. Written as DNA, the CDR3 is TGCGCCAGCAGCCAAGAGAGGACAGGGCTGAACACTGAAGCTTTCTTT. Translation: CASSQERTGLNTEAFF.

The sample holds a few counts of this clone. The chain carries TRBV5-1 and TRBJ2-2; the D is unclear. The ends were cut back, 5 bases at V and 0 bases at J, with 8 bases in the middle. The CDR3 is 14 residues long. From germline, CDR1 is SGHRS and CDR2 YFSETQ. The CDR3 here is CASRRDANTGELFF. The CDR3 nucleotides read TGCGCCAGCAGGCGCGACGCGAACACCGGGGAGCTGTTTTTT.

The chain uses TRBV9 and TRBJ1-2; D call uncertain. With 4 bases removed from V and 13 bases from J, the gap between germline ends came to 14 bases. This CDR3 contains 11 residues. Germline CDR1 reads SGDLS; CDR2 reads YYNGEE. The CDR3 reads CASSPRGKFTF. The CDR3 coding sequence is TGTGCCAGCAGCCCCCGAGGGAAGTTCACCTTC.

The V call is TRBV19, the J call TRBJ2-2, with D unresolved. V shed 5 bases and J shed 5 bases, with 9 bases lying between them. The CDR3 loop spans 13 amino acids. The germline V gene has CDR1 LNHDA and CDR2 SQIVND (reference sequence). The CDR3 loop is CASSPRATGELFF. DNA of the CDR3: TGTGCCAGTAGTCCTCGGGCGACCGGGGAGCTGTTTTTT.

This chain connects TRBV7-9 to TRBJ1-1; no clear D. This CDR3 spans 11 amino acids. The germline gives CDR1 SEHNR, CDR2 FQNEAQ (reference sequence). With 1 base removed from V and 7 bases from J, the gap between germline ends came to 4 bases. CDR3 amino acids: CASSLEGEAFF. The DNA for the CDR3 is TGTGCCAGCAGCTTAGAAGGTGAAGCTTTCTTT.

The V gene is TRBV4-2, the J gene TRBJ2-3; 14 bases fit TRBD2. The CDR3 is 19 residues long. CDR1 is LGHNA, CDR2 YNFKEQ, per germline. Unmatched junction bases numbered 6, after V lost 1 base and J lost 0 bases. CDR3 DNA: TGTGCCAGCAGCCAAGCGGGGACTAGCGGGAGTGTGAGCACAGATACGCAGTATTTT. It is translated as CASSQAGTSGSVSTDTQYF.

The CDR3 nucleotides are TGTGCCAGCAGCTTTGGAGTCGGTGGTTTTAGAACGTCATTCAACGAGCAGTTCTTC. It specifies CASSFGVGGFRTSFNEQFF. The rearrangement links TRBV5-5 to TRBJ2-1, with D unclear. CDR1 is SGHKS, CDR2 YYEKEE, per germline (reference sequence). The CDR3 is 19 residues long. The ends were cut back, 2 bases at V and 10 bases at J, with 31 bases in the middle.

A few counts support this clone. The rearrangement links TRBV9 to TRBJ2-1; the D gene is possibly TRBD2 (5 bases). There are 15 residues in the CDR3. Trimming took 0 bases from V and 3 from J, leaving 10 bases between them. Germline V gene lookup returns CDR1 SGDLS and CDR2 YYNGEE. The CDR3 here is CASSVDGEFYNEQFF. In nucleotides, the CDR3 is TGTGCCAGCAGCGTAGATGGGGAGTTCTACAATGAGCAGTTCTTC. The variable domain in full, completed from reference TRBV9 and TRBJ2-1, reads DSGVTQTPKHLITATGQRVTLRCSPRSGDLSVYWYQQSLDQGLQFLIQYYNGEERAKGNILERFSAQQFPDLHSELNLSSLELGDSALYFCASSVDGEFYNEQFFGPGTRLTVL.

V gene TRBV5-1 combines with J gene TRBJ2-2, with TRBD2 matching over 7 bases. The V segment lost 5 bases and the J segment 2 bases; nucleotides outside the gene matches: 6. Germline loops: CDR1 SGHRS, CDR2 YFSETQ. The CDR3 totals 15 residues. The CDR3 nucleotides read TGCGCCAGCAGAGCTGGGACTACTAACACCGGGGAGCTGTTTTTT. Its protein product is CASRAGTTNTGELFF.

The chain employs TRBV5-4 and TRBJ1-1, with 7 bases aligning to TRBD1. The CDR3 length is 17 residues. CDR1 and CDR2 from the germline V gene are SGHNT and YYREEE (reference sequence). The J segment lost 5 bases and the V segment lost 2 bases, leaving 15 bases of the junction unmatched. CDR3 in amino acids: CASSLPGQAHSGTEAFF. CDR3 coding DNA: TGTGCCAGCAGCTTACCCGGACAGGCCCACTCGGGGACTGAAGCTTTCTTT.

The V call is TRBV11-3, the J call TRBJ2-1, with 11 bases fitting TRBD2. Germline V gene data show CDR1 as SGHNT and CDR2 as YENEEA. The length of the CDR3 is 16 residues. After removal of 0 bases from V and 7 bases from J, the junction contained 5 bases not matched to a gene. Written as DNA, the CDR3 is TGTGCCAGCAGCTTAGAGGTTAGCGGGAGGGGTAATGAGCAGTTCTTC. Its protein is CASSLEVSGRGNEQFF.

This chain connects TRBV19 to TRBJ2-2; D is unclear. Trimming left V 4 bases short and J 0 bases short, with 3 bases between. Germline CDR1 LNHDA, CDR2 SQIVND (reference sequence). The CDR3 sequence is 13 residues long. DNA for the CDR3: TGTGCCAGTAGTAGCCCGAACACCGGGGAGCTGTTTTTT. Protein sequence: CASSSPNTGELFF.

Comments on this clone: This sample also contains other DNA sequences that code for the same CDR3. The rearrangement uses TRBV7-2 and TRBJ2-7, with a possible D match to TRBD2 (5 bases). Germline V gene data show CDR1 as SGHTA and CDR2 as FQGNSA. The ends were cut back, 4 bases at V and 0 bases at J, with 13 bases in the middle. This CDR3 is 15 amino acids long. The CDR3 nucleotides read TGTGCCAGCAGCTCACCGGGAACTCTCTCCTACGAGCAGTACTTC. Residues: CASSSPGTLSYEQYF. Full variable domain (rest looked up from reference TRBV7-2 and TRBJ2-7): GAGVSQSPSNKVTEKGKDVELRCDPISGHTALYWYRQSLGQGLEFLIYFQGNSAPDKSGLPSDRFSAERTGGSVSTLTIQRTQQEDSAVYLCASSSPGTLSYEQYFGPGTRLTVT.

This clone was detected once. In DNA, the CDR3 is TGTGCCATCAGTGCCTCCCCGGGGGACTCCTACGAGCAGTACTTC. Amino acid sequence: CAISASPGDSYEQYF. The chain recombines TRBV10-3 with TRBJ2-7, with D perhaps TRBD2 (6 bases). Germline loops: CDR1 ENHRY, CDR2 SYGVKD. The CDR3 is 15 amino acids. Trimming removed 4 bases from V and 0 bases from J, with 13 bases in between.

J is TRBJ1-2 and V is TRBV19; TRBD1 matches 7 bases. V was clipped by 6 bases and J by 2 bases; unmatched bases: 9. The CDR3 length is 15 residues. The germline V gene has CDR1 LNHDA and CDR2 SQIVND (reference sequence). In nucleotides, the CDR3 is TGTGCCAGTAGGAGAACCGGGACAGAGAACTATGGCTACACCTTC. Protein sequence: CASRRTGTENYGYTF.

This chain links TRBV18 with TRBJ1-1; D gene unclear. This CDR3 spans 13 amino acids. CDR1 is KGHSH, CDR2 LQKENI, per germline. Between the trimmed V and J ends, which lost 2 bases and 6 bases, there was a span of 10 bases. In DNA form, the CDR3 reads TGTGCCAGCTCACCAGGAGACGGGGCTGAAGCTTTCTTT. This sequence encodes CASSPGDGAEAFF.

The J gene is TRBJ2-3, the V gene TRBV7-9; 8 bases fit TRBD2. With 4 bases clipped from V and 8 bases from J, the junction kept 5 bases outside the gene matches. The germline CDR1 and CDR2 sequences are SEHNR and FQNEAQ (reference sequence). The CDR3 contains 13 residues. The CDR3 spells CASSSSGGGTQYF. The CDR3 nucleotides read TGTGCCAGCAGCTCTTCGGGGGGGGGTACGCAGTATTTT.

For this clone: A read error may produce the germline difference seen at one junction end. The chain couples TRBV10-2 to TRBJ2-1, with 8 bases that match TRBD1. Germline V gives CDR1 WSHSY, CDR2 SAAADI. This CDR3 spans 14 amino acids. CDR3 amino acids: CASTEQGARNEQFF. The CDR3 DNA reads as TGCGCCAGCACTGAGCAGGGGGCGCGCAATGAGCAGTTCTTC.

This clone was found once. This rearrangement joins TRBV27 to TRBJ2-3, with TRBD1 matching over 7 bases. The CDR3 is 14 residues long. Looked up from germline, CDR1 is MNHEY and CDR2 is SMNVEV (reference sequence). V lost 6 bases to trimming and J lost 7 bases; unmatched junction nucleotides: 10. The CDR3 region is CASSTLGQDNTQYF. Here the CDR3 DNA reads TGTGCCAGCAGCACCCTCGGACAGGACAATACGCAGTATTTT.

The rearrangement joins TRBV7-6 to TRBJ2-5; perhaps TRBD2 as D (7 bases). The CDR3 contains 13 residues. Germline V gene lookup returns CDR1 SGHVS and CDR2 FNYEAQ. Trimming stripped 1 base from V and 5 bases from J, with 8 bases between. CDR3 loop: CASSLEGGETQYF. For the CDR3, the DNA is TGTGCCAGCAGCTTAGAGGGGGGGGAGACCCAGTACTTC.

This clone was counted a single time. The chain links TRBV7-2 to TRBJ2-3, with D uncertain. CDR3 length: 13 amino acids. Germline CDR1 and CDR2: SGHTA and FQGNSA. The germline V and J ends were trimmed by 3 bases and 2 bases, with 6 bases remaining between them. CDR3 in amino acids: CASSFVVTDTQYF. DNA of the CDR3: TGTGCCAGCAGCTTTGTGGTCACAGATACGCAGTATTTT.